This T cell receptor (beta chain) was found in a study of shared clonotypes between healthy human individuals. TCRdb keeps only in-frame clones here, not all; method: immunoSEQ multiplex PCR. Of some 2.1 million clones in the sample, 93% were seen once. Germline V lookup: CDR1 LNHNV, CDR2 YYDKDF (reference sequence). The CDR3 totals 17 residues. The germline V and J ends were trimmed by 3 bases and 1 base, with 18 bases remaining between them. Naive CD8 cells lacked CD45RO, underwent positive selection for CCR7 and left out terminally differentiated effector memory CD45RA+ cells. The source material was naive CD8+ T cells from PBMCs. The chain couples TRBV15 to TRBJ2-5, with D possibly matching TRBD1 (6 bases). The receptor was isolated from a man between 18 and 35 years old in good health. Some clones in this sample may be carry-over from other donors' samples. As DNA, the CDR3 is TGTGCCACCAGCAGGGGCCCCCCAGGGGCTAGCCAAGAGACCCAGTACTTC. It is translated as CATSRGPPGASQETQYF.